This TCR beta chain originates from a study of spatial heterogeneity in lung cancer. Study-wide results and limits: Within tumors, counts of expanded alpha and beta TCRs tracked tumor mutation counts.

Germline-derived CDR1 and CDR2 are SEHNR and FQNEAQ (reference sequence). The ends were cut back, 3 bases at V and 0 bases at J, with 11 bases in the middle. The CDR3 consists of 15 residues. TCRdb redid the calling of the 5' RACE reads with MiXCR, one entry per CDR3 protein. The repertoire has 10,000 to 15,000 distinct CDR3 sequences, roughly 6.6% of them found once; the top ten carry over 3%. Time point noted: sample taken at primary tumor resection. In its sample, this clonotype ranks as medium-sized. Antigen specificity is unknown. The rearrangement uses TRBV7-9 and TRBJ1-1; D is uncertain. This receptor was identified in a female donor with early-stage non-small cell lung cancer. The sample here was lung tumor tissue, taken at surgery. In DNA, the CDR3 is TGTGCCAGCAGCTTGGTCGGCAGTTTGAACACTGAAGCTTTCTTT. It specifies CASSLVGSLNTEAFF. Variable domain in full (rest from reference TRBV7-9 and TRBJ1-1): DTGVSQNPRHKITKRGQNVTFRCDPISEHNRLYWYRQTLGQGPEFLTYFQNEAQLEKSRLLSDRFSAERPKGSFSTLEIQRTEQGDSAMYLCASSLVGSLNTEAFFGQGTRLTVV.